These 27 T cell receptor beta chains originate from one sample sequenced in a study of T-cell memory formation after mild COVID-19. Each CDR3 protein is one row after TCRdb ran MiXCR on the 5' RACE reads. The sample consists of about 340,000 distinct CDR3 sequences, 20% to 25% of them appearing once. Sequencing used PBMCs or a T cell subset sorted from them (not recorded which). The receptor source for this set is a man between 18 and 35 years old who had mild COVID-19 (a few samples of this study predate the infection). Cell type and time point are not known.

The chain couples TRBV24-1 to TRBJ2-1; 12 bases fit TRBD2. J was trimmed by 10 bases and V by 4 bases; bases with no gene match: 13. Germline V lookup: CDR1 KGHDR, CDR2 SFDVKD. The CDR3 runs 17 residues. As DNA, the CDR3 is TGTGCCACCAGTGACCTGACTAGCGGGGGCGCCCTTGGAGAGCAGTTCTTC. It encodes CATSDLTSGGALGEQFF.

The CDR3 sequence is CASSQEIMDAYSPLHF. DNA for the CDR3: TGTGCCAGCAGCCAAGAGATCATGGACGCATATTCACCCCTCCACTTT. The V gene is TRBV4-2, the J gene TRBJ1-6; D remains ambiguous. The CDR3 sequence is 16 residues long. Per the germline V gene, CDR1 is LGHNA and CDR2 is YNFKEQ. Between the trimmed V and J ends, which lost 0 bases and 8 bases, there was a span of 14 bases.

This clonotype has just a few counts. CDR3 residues: CASSLDGDTEAFF. DNA of the CDR3: TGTGCCAGCAGCTTAGATGGTGACACTGAAGCTTTCTTT. The V and J genes are TRBV7-9 and TRBJ1-1; D unclear. The germline CDR1 and CDR2 sequences are SEHNR and FQNEAQ (reference sequence). This CDR3 has 13 residues. Trimming left V 1 base short and J 3 bases short, with 6 bases between.

V is TRBV7-9 and J is TRBJ1-1; 7 bases fit TRBD1. CDR3 length: 15 residues. The V gene end was trimmed by 5 bases and the J gene end by 0 bases; junction bases not matched to a gene: 6. Germline CDR1 is SEHNR and CDR2 is FQNEAQ (reference sequence). CDR3 amino acids: CASSPKTGMNTEAFF. The CDR3 DNA sequence: TGTGCCAGCAGCCCCAAGACAGGGATGAACACTGAAGCTTTCTTT.

The V call is TRBV27, the J call TRBJ1-4; D gene uncertain. Germline V gene lookup returns CDR1 MNHEY and CDR2 SMNVEV (reference sequence). Between the trimmed V and J ends, which lost 3 bases and 2 bases, there was a span of 4 bases. The CDR3 is 13 amino acids. CDR3 DNA: TGTGCCAGCAGTTTTGGGACTAATGAAAAACTGTTTTTT. This sequence encodes CASSFGTNEKLFF.

This clonotype occurred a few times. This chain connects TRBV6-2 or TRBV6-3 to TRBJ2-1; D might be TRBD1 (6 bases). CDR1 is MNHEY, CDR2 SVGEGT, per germline. Deletions cut 4 bases from V and 6 bases from J, with 13 bases between. CDR3 length: 14 residues. The CDR3, as DNA: TGTGCCAGCAGTTTACTGACAGGAAGCAATGAGCAGTTCTTC. As protein: CASSLLTGSNEQFF.

The chain combines TRBV6-5 with TRBJ2-7, with TRBD2 identical over 8 bases. CDR1 and CDR2 from the germline V gene are MNHEY and SVGAGI. After removal of 5 bases from V and 4 bases from J, the junction contained 7 bases not matched to a gene. This CDR3 region has 14 residues. The CDR3 sequence: CASSLGRDLYEQYF. The CDR3, as DNA: TGTGCCAGCAGTCTCGGGAGGGACCTATACGAGCAGTACTTC.

This clonotype was counted only a few times. This rearrangement joins TRBV5-1 to TRBJ1-1, with D hard to call. The V end lost 0 bases, the J end lost 4 bases, and 10 bases lay between the germline ends. This CDR3 has 14 residues. Germline loops: CDR1 SGHRS, CDR2 YFSETQ. CDR3 sequence: CASSLDGASTEAFF. The CDR3 DNA follows: TGCGCCAGCAGCTTGGACGGAGCTTCCACTGAAGCTTTCTTT.

The chain joins TRBV29-1 to TRBJ1-1; 10 bases match TRBD1. V gave up 4 bases and J gave up 1 base; unmatched junction bases: 3. The CDR3 runs to 14 residues. Looked up from germline, CDR1 is SQVTM and CDR2 is ANQGSEA. For the CDR3, the DNA is TGCAGCGTTGGACAGGGGGCGCGGAACACTGAAGCTTTCTTT. Residues: CSVGQGARNTEAFF.

This clonotype was recorded many times. The chain has TRBV5-6 and TRBJ2-3; 9 bases map to TRBD2. The trim removed 6 bases at V and 2 bases at J, leaving 10 bases unmatched. This CDR3 has 16 residues. Looked up from germline, CDR1 is SGHDT and CDR2 is YYEEEE. In nucleotides, the CDR3 is TGTGCCAGCACCCTGGGGGAGCGGGGGGCCACAGATACGCAGTATTTT. Translation: CASTLGERGATDTQYF. Full variable domain (remainder filled in from reference TRBV5-6 and TRBJ2-3): DAGVTQSPTHLIKTRGQQVTLRCSPKSGHDTVSWYQQALGQGPQFIFQYYEEEERQRGNFPDRFSGHQFPNYSSELNVNALLLGDSALYLCASTLGERGATDTQYFGPGTRLTVL.

This chain links TRBV4-3 with TRBJ1-2, with 8 bases fitting TRBD1. The CDR3 has 14 residues. Germline CDR1 and CDR2: LGHNA and YSLEER. After removal of 4 bases from V and 6 bases from J, the junction contained 7 bases not matched to a gene. CDR3 DNA: TGCGCCAGCAGCCTGGACAGGGAGGGGGATGGCTACACCTTC. This translates into CASSLDREGDGYTF.

This clonotype came up a few times. The rearrangement joins TRBV7-9 to TRBJ2-5, with 11 bases fitting TRBD2. Per the germline V gene, CDR1 is SEHNR and CDR2 is FQNEAQ (reference sequence). The CDR3 length is 14 residues. The J segment lost 5 bases and the V segment lost 4 bases, leaving 3 bases of the junction unmatched. CDR3: CASSSTSGVETQYF. The CDR3 region has the DNA TGTGCCAGCAGCTCGACTAGCGGGGTGGAGACCCAGTACTTC.

This clonotype turned up a few times. The chain combines TRBV28 with TRBJ2-7; 13 nucleotides line up with TRBD2. This CDR3 has 17 amino acids. Germline V gene lookup returns CDR1 MDHEN and CDR2 SYDVKM. Trimming cost V 6 bases and J 1 base; bases outside gene matches: 9. The chain's CDR3 is CASRPPGTSGVSYEQYV. The DNA for the CDR3 is TGTGCCAGCAGACCCCCGGGGACTAGCGGGGTTTCCTACGAGCAGTACGTC.

The rearrangement joins TRBV4-1 to TRBJ1-2; D not resolved. The V end lost 4 bases, the J end lost 4 bases, and 16 bases lay between the germline ends. Per the germline V gene, CDR1 is MGHRA and CDR2 is YSYEKL. The CDR3 totals 15 residues. The CDR3: CASSPGGGRTYGYTF. CDR3 bases: TGCGCCAGCAGCCCGGGCGGTGGCCGAACCTATGGCTACACCTTC.

This clonotype was picked up a small number of times. The chain uses TRBV29-1 and TRBJ2-1, with a weak D call TRBD1 (5 bases). There are 10 residues in the CDR3. V lost 8 bases and J lost 3, with 5 bases in between. Germline lookup yields CDR1 SQVTM and CDR2 ANQGSEA. The CDR3 nucleotides read TGCAGCACAGGCTACAATGAGCAGTTCTTC. Protein: CSTGYNEQFF.

This clonotype was counted at least ten times. This chain joins TRBV6-4 and TRBJ2-2; 10 nucleotides agree with TRBD2. The CDR3 totals 15 residues. Trimming at V came to 3 bases and at J to 4 bases, leaving 2 bases not matched to a gene. Germline V gene lookup returns CDR1 MRHNA and CDR2 SNTAGT. The CDR3 sequence: CASSESGGATGELFF. For the CDR3, the DNA is TGTGCCAGCAGTGAAAGCGGGGGGGCCACCGGGGAGCTGTTTTTT.

J is TRBJ1-3 and V is TRBV7-3, with D possibly being TRBD1 (6 bases). CDR1 is SGHTA, CDR2 FQGTGA, per germline. Between the trimmed V and J ends, which lost 7 bases and 1 base, there was a span of 11 bases. This CDR3 is 14 amino acids long. The CDR3, as DNA: TGTGCCAGCAACAGTAGGGGGTCTGGAAACACCATATATTTT. Its protein is CASNSRGSGNTIYF.

The genes are TRBV20-1 and TRBJ2-5, with 8 bases aligning to TRBD2. Germline CDR1 DFQATT, CDR2 SNEGSKA (reference sequence). The trim removed 1 base at V and 4 bases at J, leaving 11 bases unmatched. The CDR3 is 16 amino acids. The CDR3 spells CSARGLARGARETQYF. CDR3 sequence (DNA): TGCAGTGCTAGAGGCTTGGCGCGGGGGGCACGAGAGACCCAGTACTTC.

J is TRBJ1-1 and V is TRBV27; no clear D. V dropped 6 bases and J dropped 0 bases, with 8 bases sitting between them. Germline V gives CDR1 MNHEY, CDR2 SMNVEV (reference sequence). The CDR3 spans 13 residues. The CDR3 sequence: CASSPLVNTEAFF. The CDR3 coding sequence is TGTGCCAGCAGCCCTCTAGTGAACACTGAAGCTTTCTTT.

This clonotype has only a few counts. The chain uses TRBV6-1 and TRBJ2-3, with 11 bases matching TRBD2. V shed 6 bases and J 4 bases; nucleotides not matched to a gene: 6. The length of the CDR3 is 15 residues. CDR1 is MNHNS and CDR2 is SASEGT in the germline V gene. In DNA, the CDR3 is TGTGCCAGCAGGACCCTAGCGGGGGGTCCAGATACGCAGTATTTT. It translates to CASRTLAGGPDTQYF.

This clonotype was seen ten or more times. The chain employs TRBV20-1 and TRBJ2-1; a possible D gene is TRBD1 (6 bases). Trimming removed 0 bases from V and 2 bases from J, with 11 bases in between. CDR3 length: 15 amino acids. Per the germline V gene, CDR1 is DFQATT and CDR2 is SNEGSKA (reference sequence). The CDR3 sequence: CSARDQGQAYNEQFF. The CDR3 DNA reads as TGCAGTGCTAGAGATCAGGGACAAGCCTACAATGAGCAGTTCTTC.

The V gene is TRBV12-3 or TRBV12-4, the J gene TRBJ2-5; D uncertain. With 2 bases removed from V and 4 bases from J, the gap between germline ends came to 11 bases. CDR3 length equals 14 residues. CDR3: CASSLSSAGETQYF. The DNA for the CDR3 is TGTGCCAGCAGTTTAAGTTCAGCTGGAGAGACCCAGTACTTC.

J is TRBJ2-7 and V is TRBV11-2; 10 positions match TRBD2. CDR3 length: 13 amino acids. V was clipped by 5 bases and J by 7 bases; unmatched bases: 5. Germline loops: CDR1 SGHAT, CDR2 FQNNGV. The CDR3 region has the DNA TGTGCCAGCAGCCCTGCGACTAGCGGGGAGCAGTACTTC. It encodes CASSPATSGEQYF.

V is TRBV5-1 and J is TRBJ1-6; 8 bases fit TRBD1. Germline assignment: CDR1 SGHRS and CDR2 YFSETQ. Trimming took 5 bases from V and 6 from J; bases not matched to a gene: 13. The CDR3 sequence is 17 residues long. Written as DNA, the CDR3 is TGCGCCAGCAGAGTGGGACCCAGGGGGCAGGGTAATTCACCCCTCCACTTT. This gives the protein CASRVGPRGQGNSPLHF.

V usage is TRBV5-1 and J usage is TRBJ1-1; no clear D. The CDR3 loop spans 14 amino acids. Germline V gene lookup returns CDR1 SGHRS and CDR2 YFSETQ. V was trimmed by 4 bases and J by 1 base, leaving 11 bases between them. CDR3 loop: CASSRRAENTEAFF. In nucleotides, the CDR3 is TGCGCCAGCAGCCGGCGGGCGGAGAACACTGAAGCTTTCTTT. Full variable domain (missing parts from reference TRBV5-1 and TRBJ1-1): KAGVTQTPRYLIKTRGQQVTLSCSPISGHRSVSWYQQTPGQGLQFLFEYFSETQRNKGNFPGRFSGRQFSNSRSEMNVSTLELGDSALYLCASSRRAENTEAFFGQGTRLTVV.

Ten or more counts support this clonotype. The chain employs TRBV4-2 and TRBJ1-2; possible D gene TRBD1, 6 bases. Per germline, CDR1 LGHNA and CDR2 YNFKEQ. This CDR3 contains 13 residues. The ends were cut back, 3 bases at V and 2 bases at J, with 7 bases in the middle. CDR3 loop: CASSHGQNYGYTF. CDR3 sequence (DNA): TGTGCCAGCAGCCACGGACAGAACTATGGCTACACCTTC.

The chain uses TRBV6-4 and TRBJ2-3, with D perhaps TRBD1 (7 bases). Trimming removed 3 bases from V and 4 bases from J, with 11 bases in between. This CDR3 is built from 14 residues. The V gene's germline CDR1 is MRHNA and CDR2 SNTAGT. CDR3 nucleotide sequence: TGTGCCAGCAGTGAAGCCAGGGGGGCAGATACGCAGTATTTT. It is translated as CASSEARGADTQYF.